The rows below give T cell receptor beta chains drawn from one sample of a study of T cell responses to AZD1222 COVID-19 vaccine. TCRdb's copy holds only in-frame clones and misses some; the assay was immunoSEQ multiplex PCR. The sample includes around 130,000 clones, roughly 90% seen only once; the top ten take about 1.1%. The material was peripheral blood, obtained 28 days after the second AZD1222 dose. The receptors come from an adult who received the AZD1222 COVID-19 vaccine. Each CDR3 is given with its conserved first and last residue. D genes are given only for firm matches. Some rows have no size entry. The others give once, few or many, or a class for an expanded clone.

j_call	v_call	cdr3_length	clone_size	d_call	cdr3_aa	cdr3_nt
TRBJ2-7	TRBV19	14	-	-	CASSMGMGKYEQYF	TGTGCCAGTAGTATGGGGATGGGGAAATACGAGCAGTACTTC
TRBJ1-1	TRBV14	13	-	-	CASSQRRSTEAFF	TGTGCCAGCAGCCAACGCCGATCCACTGAAGCTTTCTTT
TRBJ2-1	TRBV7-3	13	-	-	CASSLRGEYEQFF	TGTGCCAGCAGCTTAAGGGGGGAGTATGAGCAGTTCTTC
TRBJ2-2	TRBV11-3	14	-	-	CASSPRVSTGELFF	TGTGCCAGCAGCCCCCGGGTTTCCACCGGGGAGCTGTTTTTT
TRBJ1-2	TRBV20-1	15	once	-	CSASPGKTLNYGYTF	TGCAGTGCCAGTCCGGGGAAGACTCTTAACTATGGCTACACCTTC
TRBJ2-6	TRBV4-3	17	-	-	CASSQERAGFGANVLTF	TGCGCCAGCAGCCAGGAAAGGGCCGGCTTTGGGGCCAACGTCCTGACTTTC
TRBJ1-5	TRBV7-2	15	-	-	CASSSQWTVNQPQHF	TGTGCCAGCAGCTCGCAATGGACAGTAAATCAGCCCCAGCATTTT
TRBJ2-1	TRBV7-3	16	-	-	CASSSGRDRSYDEQFF	TGTGCCAGCAGTTCAGGGAGGGACAGGAGTTACGATGAGCAGTTCTTC
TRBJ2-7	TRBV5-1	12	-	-	CASSLVSHEQYF	TGCGCCAGCAGCTTGGTTTCCCACGAGCAGTACTTC
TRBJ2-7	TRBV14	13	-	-	CASSRGNSYEQYF	TGTGCCAGCAGCCGGGGGAACTCCTACGAGCAGTACTTC
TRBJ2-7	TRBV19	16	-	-	CASSTQGRTIAYEQYF	TGTGCCAGTAGTACCCAGGGCCGCACGATCGCCTACGAGCAGTACTTC
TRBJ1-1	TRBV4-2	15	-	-	CASSHPGTINTEAFF	TGTGCCAGCAGCCATCCCGGGACTATAAACACTGAAGCTTTCTTT
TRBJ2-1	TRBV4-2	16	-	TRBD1	CASSLRTGDPYNEQFF	TGTGCCAGCAGCTTGCGGACAGGCGACCCCTACAATGAGCAGTTCTTC
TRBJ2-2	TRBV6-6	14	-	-	CASSYRENTGELFF	TGTGCCAGCAGTTACCGGGAAAACACCGGGGAGCTGTTTTTT
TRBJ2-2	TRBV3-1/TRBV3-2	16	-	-	CASSPGHSYNTGELFF	TGTGCCAGCAGCCCGGGACACTCGTATAACACCGGGGAGCTGTTTTTT
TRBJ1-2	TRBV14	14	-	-	CASSQATEGYGYTF	TGTGCCAGCAGCCAAGCGACGGAGGGCTATGGCTACACCTTC
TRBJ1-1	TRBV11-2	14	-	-	CASSLGDADTEAFF	TGTGCCAGCAGCTTAGGGGACGCTGACACTGAAGCTTTCTTT
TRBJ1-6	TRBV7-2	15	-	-	CASSSDPGRNSPLHF	TGTGCCAGCAGCTCCGATCCAGGGCGGAATTCACCCCTCCACTTT
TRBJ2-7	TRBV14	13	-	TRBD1	CASSVGGPYEQYF	TGTGCCAGCAGCGTAGGGGGCCCATACGAGCAGTACTTC
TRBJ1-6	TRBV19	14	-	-	CASSSGIENSPLHF	TGTGCCAGTAGTTCAGGGATAGAGAATTCACCCCTCCACTTT
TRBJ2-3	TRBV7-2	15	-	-	CASSLVLVGTDTQYF	TGTGCCAGCAGCTTAGTACTAGTGGGCACAGATACGCAGTATTTT
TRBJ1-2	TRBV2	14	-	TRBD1	CASSAMTGSYGYTF	TGTGCCAGCAGCGCCATGACAGGGTCCTATGGCTACACCTTC
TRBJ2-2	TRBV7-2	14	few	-	CASSSLPYTGELFF	TGTGCCAGCAGCTCCCTTCCGTACACCGGGGAGCTGTTTTTT
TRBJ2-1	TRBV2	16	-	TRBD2	CASSEQTSGSWGEQFF	TGTGCCAGCAGTGAACAGACTAGCGGGTCTTGGGGTGAGCAGTTCTTC
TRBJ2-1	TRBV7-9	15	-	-	CASSFGSSSYNEQFF	TGTGCCAGCAGTTTCGGTTCGAGCTCCTACAATGAGCAGTTCTTC
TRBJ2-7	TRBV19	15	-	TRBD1	CASSLSGQGLYEQYF	TGTGCCAGTAGCCTCTCCGGACAGGGTCTTTACGAGCAGTACTTC
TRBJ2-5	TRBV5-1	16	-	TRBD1	CASSGGQGGRQETQYF	TGCGCCAGCAGCGGGGGACAGGGGGGACGCCAAGAGACCCAGTACTTC
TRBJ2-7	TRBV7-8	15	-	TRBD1	CASSSRGTATYEQYF	TGTGCCAGCAGCTCGAGAGGGACAGCGACCTACGAGCAGTACTTC
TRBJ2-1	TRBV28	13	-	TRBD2	CASSRREKYEQFF	TGTGCCAGCAGTAGGCGGGAGAAATATGAGCAGTTCTTC
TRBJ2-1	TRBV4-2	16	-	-	CASSQARDTFNNEQFF	TGTGCCAGCAGCCAAGCCCGGGACACCTTTAACAATGAGCAGTTCTTC
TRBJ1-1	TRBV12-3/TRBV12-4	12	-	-	CASSLALIEAFF	TGTGCCAGCAGTTTAGCCCTAATTGAAGCTTTCTTT
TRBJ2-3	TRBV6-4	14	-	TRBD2	CASSSGMSTDTQYF	TGTGCCAGCAGTAGCGGGATGAGCACAGATACGCAGTATTTT
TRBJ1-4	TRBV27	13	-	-	CASSGTVNEKLFF	TGTGCCAGCAGCGGGACGGTTAATGAAAAACTGTTTTTT
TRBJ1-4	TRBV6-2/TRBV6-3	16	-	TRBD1	CASSLDRAVGVGKLFF	TGTGCCAGCAGTCTCGACAGGGCCGTCGGGGTGGGAAAACTGTTTTTT
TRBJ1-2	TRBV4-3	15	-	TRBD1	CASSRSDRGNYGYTF	TGCGCCAGCAGCCGATCGGACAGGGGTAACTATGGCTACACCTTC
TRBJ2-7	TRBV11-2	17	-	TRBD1	CASSLVSRGRGQYEQYF	TGTGCCAGCAGCTTAGTTAGCAGGGGGCGAGGACAGTACGAGCAGTACTTC
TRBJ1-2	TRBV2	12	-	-	CASSLGGYGYTF	TGTGCCAGCAGTTTAGGAGGCTATGGCTACACCTTC
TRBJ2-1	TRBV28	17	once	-	CASSPPPPRSSYNEQFF	TGTGCCAGCAGTCCGCCCCCGCCGCGGAGCTCCTACAATGAGCAGTTCTTC
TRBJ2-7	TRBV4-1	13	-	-	CASSRDSTYEQYF	TGCGCCAGCAGCCGAGACTCCACCTACGAGCAGTACTTC
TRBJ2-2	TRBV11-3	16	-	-	CASSPGPRRGVGELFF	TGTGCCAGCAGCCCCGGGCCGAGGCGCGGGGTCGGGGAGCTGTTTTTT
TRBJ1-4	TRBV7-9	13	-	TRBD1	CASSFDRDEKLFF	TGTGCCAGCAGCTTCGACAGGGATGAAAAACTGTTTTTT
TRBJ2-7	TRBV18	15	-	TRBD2	CASSPLLAGVGEQYF	TGTGCCAGCTCACCGTTACTAGCGGGAGTGGGAGAGCAGTACTTC
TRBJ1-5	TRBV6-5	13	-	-	CASGWKSNQPQHF	TGTGCCAGCGGATGGAAAAGCAATCAGCCCCAGCATTTT
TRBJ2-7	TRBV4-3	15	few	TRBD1	CASSPQGTGLYEQYF	TGCGCCAGCAGTCCCCAGGGGACAGGGCTCTACGAGCAGTACTTC
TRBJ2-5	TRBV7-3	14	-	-	CASSFGGGQETQYF	TGTGCCAGCAGCTTCGGTGGGGGTCAAGAGACCCAGTACTTC
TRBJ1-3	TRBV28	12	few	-	CATKESGNTIYF	TGTGCCACCAAAGAAAGTGGAAACACCATATATTTT
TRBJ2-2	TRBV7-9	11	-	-	CASRGDGELFF	TGTGCCAGCAGGGGGGACGGGGAGCTGTTTTTT
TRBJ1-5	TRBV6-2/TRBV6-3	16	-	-	CASSYGDSYSNQPQHF	TGTGCCAGCAGTTACGGAGACAGTTATAGCAATCAGCCCCAGCATTTT
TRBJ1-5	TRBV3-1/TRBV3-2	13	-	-	CASSLQGDQPQHF	TGTGCCAGCAGCCTACAGGGAGATCAGCCCCAGCATTTT
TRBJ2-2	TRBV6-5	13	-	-	CASIGARDGELFF	TGTGCCAGCATAGGCGCCCGAGACGGGGAGCTGTTTTTT
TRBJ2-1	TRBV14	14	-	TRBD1	CASTTGTGGYEQFF	TGTGCCAGCACCACCGGGACAGGGGGCTATGAGCAGTTCTTC
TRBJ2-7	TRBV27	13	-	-	CASSLLFEYEQYF	TGTGCCAGCAGTTTATTGTTTGAGTACGAGCAGTACTTC
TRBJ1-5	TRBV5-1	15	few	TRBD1	CASSLMTGRDQPQHF	TGCGCCAGCAGCTTGATGACAGGGAGGGATCAGCCCCAGCATTTT
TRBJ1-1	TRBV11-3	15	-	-	CASSPYGGGDTEAFF	TGTGCCAGCAGCCCATACGGGGGAGGGGACACTGAAGCTTTCTTT
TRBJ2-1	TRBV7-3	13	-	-	CASSLMVENEQFF	TGTGCCAGCAGCTTAATGGTTGAAAATGAGCAGTTCTTC